The sequence of this TCR beta chain was determined in a study of cytomegalovirus exposure and HLA in healthy donors. In the PCR, 60 Vbeta and 13 Jbeta primers were used. Produced via immunoSEQ multiplex PCR; TCRdb's table is partial and in-frame only. The data contain 90,000 to 120,000 clones, about 80% of them singletons. Germline lookup yields CDR1 LNHDA and CDR2 SQIVND (reference sequence). With V trimmed by 8 bases and J by 0 bases, 16 bases remained unmatched. This CDR3 comprises 19 residues. Study-level results: TCR beta chains associated with HLA were, in a later analysis, more clonally expanded than equally common others.

Concerning this clone itself: Its antigen is currently unknown.

This sequence was found in a man in his thirties or forties in good health and CMV-seronegative. Sequenced sample: PBMCs. The chain couples TRBV19 to TRBJ1-1, with 12 bases matching TRBD1. The CDR3: CASQYGTGGGSRMNTEAFF. DNA of the CDR3: TGTGCCAGTCAGTATGGGACAGGGGGCGGGTCCCGAATGAACACTGAAGCTTTCTTT. The entire variable domain, with the rest obtained from reference TRBV19 and TRBJ1-1, is as follows: DGGITQSPKYLFRKEGQNVTLSCEQNLNHDAMYWYRQDPGQGLRLIYYSQIVNDFQKGDIAEGYSVSREKKESFPLTVTSAQKNPTAFYLCASQYGTGGGSRMNTEAFFGQGTRLTVV.